The 9 T cell receptor beta chains presented below share a single source sample, sequenced in a study of cytomegalovirus exposure and HLA in healthy donors. Vbeta (60) and Jbeta (13) primers were used in the PCR. Sequenced by immunoSEQ multiplex PCR; TCRdb stores in-frame clones only, minus some. The table lists some 94,000 clones, about 80% of them singletons. Material: PBMCs. These receptors all come from a man aged 35 to 55 in good health and CMV-seronegative.

The chain recombines TRBV6-5 with TRBJ1-1; D call uncertain. CDR1 and CDR2 from the germline V gene are MNHEY and SVGAGI. Trimming removed 7 bases from V and 1 base from J, with 10 bases in between. The CDR3 length is 13 residues. The CDR3 coding sequence is TGTGCCAGCACTCTCAGACAGAACACTGAAGCTTTCTTT. Protein product: CASTLRQNTEAFF.

The chain recombines TRBV6-1 with TRBJ2-7, with 9 bases that match TRBD2. Per germline, CDR1 MNHNS and CDR2 SASEGT. The CDR3 loop spans 15 amino acids. With V trimmed by 4 bases and J by 2 bases, 6 bases remained unmatched. This chain's CDR3 is CASSGLAGSPYEQYF. CDR3 in DNA: TGTGCCAGCAGTGGTCTAGCGGGGTCTCCCTACGAGCAGTACTTC.

The rearrangement links TRBV5-1 to TRBJ1-2; 8 nucleotides align to TRBD1. The length of the CDR3 is 13 residues. The V and J ends lost 0 bases and 9 bases, in that order; junction bases with no gene match: 4. CDR1 and CDR2 (germline): SGHRS, YFSETQ. The CDR3 loop is CASSLGQGSRYTF. DNA for the CDR3: TGCGCCAGCAGCTTGGGACAGGGGTCGCGCTACACCTTC. The full variable domain, completed using reference TRBV5-1 and TRBJ1-2, is KAGVTQTPRYLIKTRGQQVTLSCSPISGHRSVSWYQQTPGQGLQFLFEYFSETQRNKGNFPGRFSGRQFSNSRSEMNVSTLELGDSALYLCASSLGQGSRYTFGSGTRLTVV.

This chain uses TRBV11-2 with TRBJ2-1; TRBD2 matches at 8 bases. The V gene's germline CDR1 is SGHAT and CDR2 FQNNGV. This CDR3 comprises 17 residues. J was trimmed by 8 bases and V by 4 bases; bases with no gene match: 16. CDR3 in DNA: TGTGCCAGCAGCTCCCGACCGACGGGGACTAGTTCGGATGAGCAGTTCTTC. Amino acid sequence: CASSSRPTGTSSDEQFF.

This clone was seen a handful of times. J is TRBJ2-7 and V is TRBV6-6; 8 positions agree with TRBD1. The CDR3 runs to 14 residues. V lost 6 bases to trimming and J lost 2 bases; unmatched junction nucleotides: 6. Per the germline V gene, CDR1 is MNHNY and CDR2 is SVGAGI (reference sequence). CDR3 loop: CASSPQTGAYEQYF. The CDR3 region has the DNA TGTGCCAGCAGCCCTCAGACAGGGGCCTACGAGCAGTACTTC.

The CDR3 sequence: CASSEGRGADTQYF. The CDR3, as DNA: TGTGCCAGCAGTGAGGGGCGGGGGGCAGATACGCAGTATTTT. The rearrangement links TRBV6-1 to TRBJ2-3; 8 bases match TRBD2. The junction had 3 bases not matched to a gene; V was cut back by 3 bases and J by 4 bases. CDR3 length: 14 residues. Germline V gives CDR1 MNHNS, CDR2 SASEGT.

The chain links TRBV5-1 to TRBJ2-2; D possibly corresponds to TRBD1 (6 bases). The CDR3 is made up of 12 amino acids. Deletions cut 4 bases from V and 9 bases from J, with 10 bases between. Germline lookup yields CDR1 SGHRS and CDR2 YFSETQ. For the CDR3, the DNA is TGCGCCAGCAGCCAGGGGAACAGGGAGCTGTTTTTT. As protein: CASSQGNRELFF.

The chain has TRBV9 and TRBJ1-6, with a weak D call TRBD1 (5 bases). This CDR3 has 14 amino acids. Trimming pared 2 bases from V and 7 bases from J, leaving 10 bases between. Germline V gene lookup returns CDR1 SGDLS and CDR2 YYNGEE. DNA of the CDR3: TGTGCCAGCAGCGTCATTCAGGGAAATTCACCCCTCCACTTT. It codes for CASSVIQGNSPLHF.

The chain carries TRBV11-3 and TRBJ2-1; tentative D call: TRBD2 (5 bases). The CDR3 contains 11 residues. Germline-derived CDR1 and CDR2 are SGHNT and YENEEA. Trimming took 4 bases from V and 15 from J, leaving 13 bases between them. The CDR3 DNA is TGTGCCAGCAGCTCGTTACTGGCGGGGTTCTTC. It specifies CASSSLLAGFF. Based on the CDR3 plus reference TRBV11-3 and TRBJ2-1, the full variable domain is EAGVVQSPRYKIIEKKQPVAFWCNPISGHNTLYWYLQNLGQGPELLIRYENEEAVDDSQLPKDRFSAERLKGVDSTLKIQPAELGDSAVYLCASSSLLAGFFGPGTRLTVL.